This TCR beta chain was retrieved from a study of CD8+ T cells in alopecia areata. On this clone itself: Mouse gene names apply. Coverage ceases 4 residues before the CDR3 finishes, and the germline J gene fills in the end.

RNA, once extracted, was reverse transcribed into cDNA for use as the sequencing template. Measured with immunoSEQ multiplex PCR; TCRdb has only the in-frame clones, and not every one. The repertoire consists of around 100,000 clones, none detected only once. The CDR3 has 16 amino acids. The germline V gene has CDR1 NSQYPW and CDR2 LRSPGD (reference sequence). The material sequenced was lesional skin. The V and J genes are TRBV1 and TRBJ2-1, with 12 bases matching TRBD2. This receptor was obtained from a C3H/HeJ mouse with alopecia areata. The strain's MHC haplotype is H2-k. The covered CDR3 bases are TGCACCTGCAGTGCGGGACTGGGGGGCGCGGGAGCT. This codes for CTCSAGLGGAGA. The full CDR3 protein is CTCSAGLGGAGAEQFF.